The present entry profiles one TCR beta chain with its context. The antigen is unknown. J was trimmed by 3 bases and V by 4 bases; bases with no gene match: 3. The V gene's germline CDR1 is KGHDR and CDR2 SFDVKD. This CDR3 has 14 residues. Clones were sequenced by immunoSEQ multiplex PCR, and TCRdb holds only the in-frame ones, with some missing. The sample has 120,000 to 150,000 clones, 85% to 95% seen once. The data are from a study of T cell responses to AZD1222 COVID-19 vaccine. Findings and limits, study-wide: Only six or seven AZD1222 recipients tested seropositive at baseline.

Sequenced here: peripheral blood, sampled on day 0 of AZD1222 vaccination. This TCR derives from an adult in good health. V and J are TRBV24-1 and TRBJ2-3, with TRBD2 identical over 7 bases. The CDR3 nucleotides are TGTGCCACCAGTGAGGGAGGGAGAACAGATACGCAGTATTTT. It translates to CATSEGGRTDTQYF.